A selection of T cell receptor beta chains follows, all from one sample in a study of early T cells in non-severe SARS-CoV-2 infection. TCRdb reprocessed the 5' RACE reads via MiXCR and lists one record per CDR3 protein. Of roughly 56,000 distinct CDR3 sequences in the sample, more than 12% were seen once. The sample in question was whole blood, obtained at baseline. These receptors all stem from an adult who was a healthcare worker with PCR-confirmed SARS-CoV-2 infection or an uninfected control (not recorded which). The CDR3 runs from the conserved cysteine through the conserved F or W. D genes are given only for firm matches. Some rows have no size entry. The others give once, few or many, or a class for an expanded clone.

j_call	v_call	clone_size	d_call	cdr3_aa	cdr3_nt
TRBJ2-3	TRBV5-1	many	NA	CASSLGLVGTDTQYF	TGCGCCAGCAGCTTGGGACTAGTCGGCACAGATACGCAGTATTTT
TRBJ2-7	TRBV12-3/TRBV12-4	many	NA	CASSSARVGPFYEQYF	TGTGCCAGCAGTTCAGCTAGGGTCGGGCCTTTCTACGAGCAGTACTTC
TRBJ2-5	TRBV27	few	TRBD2	CASSPRGGIPQETQYF	TGTGCCAGCAGCCCCCGGGGGGGAATCCCCCAAGAGACCCAGTACTTC
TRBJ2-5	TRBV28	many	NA	CASSPETQYF	TGTGCCAGCAGTCCAGAGACCCAGTACTTC
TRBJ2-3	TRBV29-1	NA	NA	CSVLGRGPYTDTQYF	TGCAGCGTCCTTGGTAGAGGACCGTACACAGATACGCAGTATTTT
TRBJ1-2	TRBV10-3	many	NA	CAISNREVDGYTF	TGTGCCATCAGCAACAGGGAAGTAGATGGCTACACCTTC
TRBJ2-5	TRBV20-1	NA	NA	CSPVDNQETQYF	TGCAGTCCTGTGGACAACCAAGAGACCCAGTACTTC
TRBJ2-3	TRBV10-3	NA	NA	CAISVSDTQYF	TGTGCCATCAGTGTATCCGATACGCAGTATTTT
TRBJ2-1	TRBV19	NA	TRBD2	CASSIILAGGASYNEQFF	TGTGCCAGTAGTATCATTCTCGCGGGGGGCGCCTCCTACAATGAGCAGTTCTTC
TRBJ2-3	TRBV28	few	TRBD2	CASSTGGSGDTQYF	TGTGCCAGCAGCACGGGAGGTTCTGGAGATACGCAGTATTTT
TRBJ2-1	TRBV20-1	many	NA	CSAAVGSGRTNEQFF	TGCAGTGCCGCCGTCGGGAGCGGACGAACCAATGAGCAGTTCTTC
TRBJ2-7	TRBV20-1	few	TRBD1	CSARGVSDRLTYEQYF	TGCAGTGCTAGAGGGGTTTCGGACAGGCTGACCTACGAGCAGTACTTC
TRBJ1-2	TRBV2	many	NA	CASRMAGADGYTF	TGTGCCAGCAGGATGGCAGGGGCGGATGGCTACACCTTC
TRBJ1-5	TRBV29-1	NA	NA	CSVGETRGNSNQPQHF	TGCAGCGTTGGTGAAACCAGGGGAAATAGCAATCAGCCCCAGCATTTT
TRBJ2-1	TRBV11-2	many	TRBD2	CASSLTLANRNEQFF	TGTGCCAGCAGCTTGACACTAGCGAACAGGAATGAGCAGTTCTTC
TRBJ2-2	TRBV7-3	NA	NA	CASNLRQGPPGSCFF	NA
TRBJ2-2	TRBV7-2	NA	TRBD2	CASSFGTSVAGELFF	TGTGCCAGCAGCTTCGGGACTAGCGTTGCCGGGGAGCTGTTTTTT
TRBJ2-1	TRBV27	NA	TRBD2	CASSLIWSGGAFNEQFF	TGTGCCAGCAGTTTAATTTGGAGCGGGGGGGCCTTCAATGAGCAGTTCTTC
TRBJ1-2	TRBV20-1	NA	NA	CSARGGDSNYGYTF	TGCAGTGCTAGGGGAGGAGATAGTAACTATGGCTACACCTTC
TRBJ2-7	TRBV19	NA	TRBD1	CASSIMTGGEQYF	TGTGCCAGTAGTATAATGACAGGGGGCGAGCAGTACTTC
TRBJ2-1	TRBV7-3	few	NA	CASSADGSYNEQFF	TGTGCCAGCAGCGCGGACGGGTCCTACAATGAGCAGTTCTTC
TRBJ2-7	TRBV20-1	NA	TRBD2	CSANYGTSVHEQYF	TGCAGTGCCAACTACGGGACTAGCGTCCACGAGCAGTACTTC
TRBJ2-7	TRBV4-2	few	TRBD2	CASTPGLAVYEQYF	TGTGCCAGCACACCGGGACTAGCGGTATACGAGCAGTACTTC
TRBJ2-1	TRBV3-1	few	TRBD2	CASSQELAGGSHYYNEQFF	TGTGCCAGCAGCCAAGAGCTAGCGGGAGGGTCCCACTACTACAATGAGCAGTTCTTC
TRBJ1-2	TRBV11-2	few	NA	CASSFHSNYGYTF	TGTGCCAGCAGCTTCCACTCCAACTATGGCTACACCTTC
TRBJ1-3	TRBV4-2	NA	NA	CASRTTGTSSGNTIYF	TGTGCCAGCCGCACTACCGGGACCAGCTCTGGAAACACCATATATTTT
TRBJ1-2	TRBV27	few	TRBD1	CASSRDRGQYGYTF	TGTGCCAGCAGTCGTGACAGGGGGCAGTATGGCTACACCTTC
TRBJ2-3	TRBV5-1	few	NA	CASSLGYGTSTDTQYF	TGCGCCAGCAGCTTGGGTTACGGAACCAGCACAGATACGCAGTATTTT
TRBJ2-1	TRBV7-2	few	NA	CASSSTSGAGSYNEQFF	TGTGCCAGCAGCTCAACCTCAGGAGCAGGGTCCTACAATGAGCAGTTCTTC
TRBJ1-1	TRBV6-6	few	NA	CASKTATNTEAFF	TGTGCCAGCAAGACAGCGACGAACACTGAAGCTTTCTTT
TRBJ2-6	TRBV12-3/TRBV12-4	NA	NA	CASSPQSSGANVLTF	TGTGCCAGCAGTCCTCAAAGCTCTGGGGCCAACGTCCTGACTTTC
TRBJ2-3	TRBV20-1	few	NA	CSAAGARRSDTQYF	TGCAGTGCTGCGGGGGCTAGGCGGTCCGATACGCAGTATTTT
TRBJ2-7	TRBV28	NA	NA	CASSLPDRAPYQQYF	TGTGCCAGCAGTTTACCGGACAGAGCTCCCTACCAGCAGTACTTC
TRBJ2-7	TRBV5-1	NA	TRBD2	CASTPLAGDAKQYF	TGCGCCAGCACCCCACTAGCGGGAGATGCGAAGCAGTACTTC
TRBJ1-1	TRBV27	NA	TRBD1	CASSTGQGNTEAFF	TGTGCCAGCAGTACCGGACAGGGGAACACTGAAGCTTTCTTT
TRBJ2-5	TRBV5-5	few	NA	CASSLPQLYQETQYF	TGTGCCAGCAGCTTGCCGCAGTTGTACCAAGAGACCCAGTACTTC
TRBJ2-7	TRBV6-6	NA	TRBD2	CASSYSGLAGVYYEQYF	TGTGCCAGCAGTTACTCCGGACTAGCGGGAGTTTACTACGAGCAGTACTTC
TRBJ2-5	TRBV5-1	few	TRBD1	CASRSQGVIQETQYF	TGCGCCAGCAGATCACAGGGGGTCATCCAAGAGACCCAGTACTTC
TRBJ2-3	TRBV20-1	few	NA	CSARETSPTQYF	TGCAGTGCTAGAGAAACTAGCCCTACGCAGTATTTT
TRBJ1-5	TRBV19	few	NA	CASSITPRGQPQHF	TGTGCCAGTAGTATAACCCCCCGGGGGCAGCCCCAGCATTTT
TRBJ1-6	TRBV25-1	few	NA	CASRVSSYNSPLHF	TGTGCCAGCAGGGTCAGCTCCTATAATTCACCCCTCCACTTT
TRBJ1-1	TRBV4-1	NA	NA	CASSQGNGWNTEAFF	TGCGCCAGCAGCCAAGGGAATGGGTGGAACACTGAAGCTTTCTTT
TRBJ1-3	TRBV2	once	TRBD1	CASSLTGIGNTIYF	TGTGCCAGCAGCCTGACAGGGATAGGAAACACCATATATTTT
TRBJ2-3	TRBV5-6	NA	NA	CASSFGQITDTQYF	TGTGCCAGCAGCTTCGGGCAAATCACAGATACGCAGTATTTT
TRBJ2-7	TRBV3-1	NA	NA	CASSVGGVSYEQYF	TGTGCCAGCAGCGTAGGGGGAGTTTCGTACGAGCAGTACTTC
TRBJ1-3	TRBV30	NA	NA	CAWSPIRVESGNTIYF	TGTGCCTGGAGTCCCATAAGAGTCGAGTCTGGAAACACCATATATTTT
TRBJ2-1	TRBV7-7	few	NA	CASSLEGHFSYNEQFF	TGTGCTAGCAGCTTAGAGGGACACTTCTCCTACAATGAGCAGTTCTTC
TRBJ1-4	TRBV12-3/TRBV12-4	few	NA	CASSPPMGAGKLFF	TGTGCCAGCAGTCCCCCGATGGGCGCGGGAAAACTGTTTTTT
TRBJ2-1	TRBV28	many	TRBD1	CASSTDRVYNEQFF	TGTGCCAGCAGTACGGACAGGGTGTACAATGAGCAGTTCTTC
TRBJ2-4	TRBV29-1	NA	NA	CSVAAVSKNIQYF	TGCAGCGTTGCGGCGGTTTCCAAAAACATTCAGTACTTC
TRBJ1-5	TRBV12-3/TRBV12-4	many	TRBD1	CASSSSRQGRNQPQHF	TGTGCCAGCAGTTCTAGCCGACAGGGCCGGAATCAGCCCCAGCATTTT
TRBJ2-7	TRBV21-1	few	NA	CASSRRPFLPPYEQYF	TGTGCCAGCAGCCGCCGACCGTTCTTACCGCCCTACGAGCAGTACTTC
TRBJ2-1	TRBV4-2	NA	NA	CASSQDRLRNEQFF	TGTGCCAGCAGCCAAGATAGGCTCCGCAATGAGCAGTTCTTC
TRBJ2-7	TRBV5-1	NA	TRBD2	CASSLSLAGYEQYF	TGCGCCAGCAGCTTGAGTCTAGCGGGCTACGAGCAGTACTTC